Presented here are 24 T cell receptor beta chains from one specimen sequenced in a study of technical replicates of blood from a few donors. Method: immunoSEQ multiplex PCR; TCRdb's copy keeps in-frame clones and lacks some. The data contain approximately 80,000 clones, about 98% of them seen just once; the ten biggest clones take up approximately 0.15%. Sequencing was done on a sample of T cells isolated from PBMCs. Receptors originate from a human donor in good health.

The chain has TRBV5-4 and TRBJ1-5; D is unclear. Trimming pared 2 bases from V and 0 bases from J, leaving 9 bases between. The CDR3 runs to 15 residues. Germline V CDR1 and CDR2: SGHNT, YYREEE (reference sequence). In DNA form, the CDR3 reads TGTGCCAGCAGCTTCGACGGGAATAGCAATCAGCCCCAGCATTTT. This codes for CASSFDGNSNQPQHF.

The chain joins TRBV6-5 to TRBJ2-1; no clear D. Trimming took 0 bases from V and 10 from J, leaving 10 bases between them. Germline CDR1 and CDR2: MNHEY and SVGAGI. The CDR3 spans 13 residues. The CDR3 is CASSYSITREQFF. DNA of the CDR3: TGTGCCAGCAGTTACTCGATTACCCGGGAGCAGTTCTTC.

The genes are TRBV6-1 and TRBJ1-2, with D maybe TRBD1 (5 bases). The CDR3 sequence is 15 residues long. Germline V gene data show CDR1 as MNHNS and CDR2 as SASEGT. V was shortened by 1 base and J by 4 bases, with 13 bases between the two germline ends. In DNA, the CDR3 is TGTGCCAGCAGTGAAGGGACAACCGCTGGCTATGGCTACACCTTC. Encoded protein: CASSEGTTAGYGYTF.

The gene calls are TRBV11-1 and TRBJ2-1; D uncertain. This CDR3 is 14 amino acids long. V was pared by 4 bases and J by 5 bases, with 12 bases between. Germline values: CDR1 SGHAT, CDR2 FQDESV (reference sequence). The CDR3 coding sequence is TGTGCCAGCAGCTCGAAGACTGGCCACAATGAGCAGTTCTTC. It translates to CASSSKTGHNEQFF.

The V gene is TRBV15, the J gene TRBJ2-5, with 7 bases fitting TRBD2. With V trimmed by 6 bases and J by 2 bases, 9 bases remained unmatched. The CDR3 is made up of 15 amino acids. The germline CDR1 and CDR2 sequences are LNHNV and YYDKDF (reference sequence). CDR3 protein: CATSTASGPQETQYF. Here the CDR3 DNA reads TGTGCCACCAGTACGGCTAGCGGCCCGCAAGAGACCCAGTACTTC.

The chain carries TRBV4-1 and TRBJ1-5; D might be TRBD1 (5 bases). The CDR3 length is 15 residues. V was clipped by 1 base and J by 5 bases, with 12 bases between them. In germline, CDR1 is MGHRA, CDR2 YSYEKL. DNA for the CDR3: TGCGCCAGCAGCCAAGTGAGCGGGGGAGATCAGCCCCAGCATTTT. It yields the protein CASSQVSGGDQPQHF.

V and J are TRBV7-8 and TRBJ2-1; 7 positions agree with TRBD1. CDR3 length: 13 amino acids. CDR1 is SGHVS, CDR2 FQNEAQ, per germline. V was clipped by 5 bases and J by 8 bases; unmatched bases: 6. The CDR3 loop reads CASSIDRADEQFF. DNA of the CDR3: TGTGCCAGCAGCATAGACAGGGCCGATGAGCAGTTCTTC.

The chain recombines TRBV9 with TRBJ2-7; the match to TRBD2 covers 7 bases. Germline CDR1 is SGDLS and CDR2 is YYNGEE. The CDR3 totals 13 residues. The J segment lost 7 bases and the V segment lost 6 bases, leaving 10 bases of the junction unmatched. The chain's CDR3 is CASTPTSWVEQYF. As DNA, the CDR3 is TGTGCCAGCACCCCGACTAGCTGGGTGGAGCAGTACTTC.

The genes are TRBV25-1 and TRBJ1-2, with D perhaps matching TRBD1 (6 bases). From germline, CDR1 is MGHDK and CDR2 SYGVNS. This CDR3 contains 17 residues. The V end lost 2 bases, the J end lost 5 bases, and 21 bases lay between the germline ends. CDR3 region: CASSEPGATGRSYGYTF. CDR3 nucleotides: TGTGCCAGCAGTGAACCCGGGGCGACAGGACGCAGTTATGGCTACACCTTC.

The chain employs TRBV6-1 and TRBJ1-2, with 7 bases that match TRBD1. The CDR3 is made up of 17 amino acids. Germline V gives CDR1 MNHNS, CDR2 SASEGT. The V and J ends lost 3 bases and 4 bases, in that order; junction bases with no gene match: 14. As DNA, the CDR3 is TGTGCCAGCAGTGATACAGGGGATGGGAGGCTAGGCTATGGCTACACCTTC. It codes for CASSDTGDGRLGYGYTF.

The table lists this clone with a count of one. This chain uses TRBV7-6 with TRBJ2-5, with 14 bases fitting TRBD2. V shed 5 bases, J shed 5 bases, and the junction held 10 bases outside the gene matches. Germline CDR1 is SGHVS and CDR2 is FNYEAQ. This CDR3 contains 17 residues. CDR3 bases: TGTGCCAGCAGCCGCCCAGGACTAGCGGGGGGCTCGGAGACCCAGTACTTC. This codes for CASSRPGLAGGSETQYF.

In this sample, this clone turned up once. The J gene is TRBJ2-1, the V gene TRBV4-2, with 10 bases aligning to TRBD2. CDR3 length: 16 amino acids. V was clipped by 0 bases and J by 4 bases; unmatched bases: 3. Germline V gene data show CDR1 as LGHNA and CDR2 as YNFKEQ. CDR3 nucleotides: TGTGCCAGCAGCCAAGAGCTAGCGGGGGAATACAATGAGCAGTTCTTC. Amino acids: CASSQELAGEYNEQFF.

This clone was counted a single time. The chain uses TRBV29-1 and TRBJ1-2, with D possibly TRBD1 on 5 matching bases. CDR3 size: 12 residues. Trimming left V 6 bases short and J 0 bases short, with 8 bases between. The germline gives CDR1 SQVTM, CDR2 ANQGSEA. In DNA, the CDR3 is TGCAGCGTCTGGGGGGCTAACTATGGCTACACCTTC. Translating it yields CSVWGANYGYTF.

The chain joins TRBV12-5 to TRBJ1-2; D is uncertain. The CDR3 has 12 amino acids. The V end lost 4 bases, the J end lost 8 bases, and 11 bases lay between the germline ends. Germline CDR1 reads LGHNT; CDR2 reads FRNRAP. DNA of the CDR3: TGTGCTAGTGGTTCACCCATGAGGGGCTACACCTTC. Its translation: CASGSPMRGYTF.

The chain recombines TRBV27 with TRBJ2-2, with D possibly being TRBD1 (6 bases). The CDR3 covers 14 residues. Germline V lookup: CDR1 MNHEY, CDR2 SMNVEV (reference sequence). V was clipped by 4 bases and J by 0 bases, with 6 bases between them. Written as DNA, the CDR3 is TGTGCCAGCAGTTGGACAGCGAACACCGGGGAGCTGTTTTTT. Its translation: CASSWTANTGELFF.

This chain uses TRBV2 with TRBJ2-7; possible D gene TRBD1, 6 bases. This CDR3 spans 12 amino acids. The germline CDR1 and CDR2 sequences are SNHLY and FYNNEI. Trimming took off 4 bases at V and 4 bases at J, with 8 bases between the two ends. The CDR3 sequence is CASSGGGYEQYF. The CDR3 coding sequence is TGTGCCAGCAGTGGAGGGGGTTACGAGCAGTACTTC.

The CDR3 here is CASSLQGAQRNTEAFF. CDR3 nucleotide sequence: TGCGCCAGCAGCCTCCAGGGGGCCCAGAGGAACACTGAAGCTTTCTTT. The rearrangement links TRBV5-1 to TRBJ1-1; TRBD1 aligns across 8 bases. V trimming: 4 bases; J trimming: 1 base; junction bases outside the gene matches: 9. The V gene's germline CDR1 is SGHRS and CDR2 YFSETQ. CDR3 size: 16 residues. Filled out from reference TRBV5-1 and TRBJ1-1, the complete variable domain reads KAGVTQTPRYLIKTRGQQVTLSCSPISGHRSVSWYQQTPGQGLQFLFEYFSETQRNKGNFPGRFSGRQFSNSRSEMNVSTLELGDSALYLCASSLQGAQRNTEAFFGQGTRLTVV.

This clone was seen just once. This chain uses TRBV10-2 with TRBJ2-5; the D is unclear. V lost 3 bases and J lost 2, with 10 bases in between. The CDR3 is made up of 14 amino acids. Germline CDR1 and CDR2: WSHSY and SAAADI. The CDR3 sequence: CASSDGRRQETQYF. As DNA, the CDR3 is TGCGCCAGCAGTGACGGCAGGCGTCAAGAGACCCAGTACTTC.

The CDR3 spells CASTRGGSNSYNEQFF. CDR3 DNA: TGTGCCAGCACCAGGGGAGGGTCCAACTCCTACAATGAGCAGTTCTTC. The chain couples TRBV28 to TRBJ2-1; TRBD2 might be the D (7 bases). Germline CDR1 MDHEN, CDR2 SYDVKM. The CDR3 runs 16 residues. Trimming shortened V by 7 bases and J by 0 bases, and 16 bases separated the two germline ends.

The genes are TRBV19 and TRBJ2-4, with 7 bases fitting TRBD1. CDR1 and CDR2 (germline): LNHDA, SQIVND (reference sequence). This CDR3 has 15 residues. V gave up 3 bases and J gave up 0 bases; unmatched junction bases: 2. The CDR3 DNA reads TGTGCCAGTAGTATGGACAGGCTAGCCAAAAACATTCAGTACTTC. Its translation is CASSMDRLAKNIQYF.

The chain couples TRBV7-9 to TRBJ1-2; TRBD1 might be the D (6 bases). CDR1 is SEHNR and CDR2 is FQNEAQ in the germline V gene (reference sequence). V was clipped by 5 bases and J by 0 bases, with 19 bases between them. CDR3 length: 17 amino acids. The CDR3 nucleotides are TGTGCCAGCAGCAACAGACAACTGGACAGACCTAACTATGGCTACACCTTC. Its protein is CASSNRQLDRPNYGYTF. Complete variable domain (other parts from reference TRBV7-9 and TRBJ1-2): DTGVSQNPRHKITKRGQNVTFRCDPISEHNRLYWYRQTLGQGPEFLTYFQNEAQLEKSRLLSDRFSAERPKGSFSTLEIQRTEQGDSAMYLCASSNRQLDRPNYGYTFGSGTRLTVV.

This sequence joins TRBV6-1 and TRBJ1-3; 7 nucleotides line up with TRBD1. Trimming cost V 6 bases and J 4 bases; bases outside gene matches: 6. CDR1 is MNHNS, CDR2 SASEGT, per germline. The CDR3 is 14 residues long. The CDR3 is CASRMTGSGNTIYF. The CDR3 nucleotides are TGTGCCAGCAGAATGACAGGGTCAGGAAACACCATATATTTT.

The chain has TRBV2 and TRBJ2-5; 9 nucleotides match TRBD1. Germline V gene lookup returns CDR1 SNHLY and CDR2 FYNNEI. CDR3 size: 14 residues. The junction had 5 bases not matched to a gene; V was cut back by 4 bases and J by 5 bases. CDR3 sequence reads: CASSARTGVETQYF. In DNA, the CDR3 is TGTGCCAGCAGTGCCCGGACAGGGGTGGAGACCCAGTACTTC. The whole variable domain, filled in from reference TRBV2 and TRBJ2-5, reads EPEVTQTPSHQVTQMGQEVILRCVPISNHLYFYWYRQILGQKVEFLVSFYNNEISEKSEIFDDQFSVERPDGSNFTLKIRSTKLEDSAMYFCASSARTGVETQYFGPGTRLLVL.

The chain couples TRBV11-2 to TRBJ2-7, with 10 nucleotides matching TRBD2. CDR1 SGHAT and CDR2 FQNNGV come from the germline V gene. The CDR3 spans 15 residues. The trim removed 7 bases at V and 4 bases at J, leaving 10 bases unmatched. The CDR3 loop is CASNPSSGSMYEQYF. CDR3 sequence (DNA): TGTGCCAGCAACCCATCTAGCGGGAGTATGTACGAGCAGTACTTC.